The 21 T cell receptor beta chains in this list originate from one sample, sequenced in a study of cytomegalovirus exposure and HLA in healthy donors. 13 Jbeta primers and 60 Vbeta primers were used for the PCR. The method was immunoSEQ multiplex PCR; TCRdb's version includes in-frame clones alone and lacks a portion of them. The repertoire has roughly 180,000 clones, 9.5% of them found once; the top ten carry 1% to 1.5%. Sample: PBMCs. The receptors here all came from a woman younger than 45 in good health and CMV-seropositive.

V gene TRBV6-1 combines with J gene TRBJ2-2; 7 bases match TRBD2. The V and J ends lost 3 bases and 7 bases, in that order; junction bases with no gene match: 14. This CDR3 comprises 17 residues. CDR1 is MNHNS, CDR2 SASEGT, per germline. CDR3 coding DNA: TGTGCCAGCAGTGAGTTGCCTACGGGGCTAGCGGACGGGGAGCTGTTTTTT. This codes for CASSELPTGLADGELFF.

V and J are TRBV11-2 and TRBJ1-2; D unclear. Trimming removed 2 bases at V and 2 bases at J, with 15 bases between. The CDR3 is made up of 16 amino acids. Germline assignment: CDR1 SGHAT and CDR2 FQNNGV. The CDR3 sequence is CASSLTRSGGNYGYTF. CDR3 coding DNA: TGTGCCAGCAGCTTAACTCGATCGGGTGGAAACTATGGCTACACCTTC.

This clone turned up a few times. The chain combines TRBV6-1 with TRBJ2-7; TRBD2 matches 7 bases. Per germline, CDR1 MNHNS and CDR2 SASEGT. This CDR3 spans 11 amino acids. Trimming cost V 11 bases and J 2 bases; bases outside gene matches: 3. In DNA, the CDR3 is TGTGCCGTCGGACTAGCCTACGAGCAGTACTTC. It yields the protein CAVGLAYEQYF.

V usage is TRBV27 and J usage is TRBJ1-2; tentatively, D is TRBD1 (5 bases). Trimming took 5 bases from V and 1 from J, leaving 17 bases between them. This CDR3 is built from 16 residues. CDR1 MNHEY and CDR2 SMNVEV come from the germline V gene (reference sequence). The CDR3 protein is CASSPQGRAGNYGYTF. The CDR3 DNA follows: TGTGCCAGCAGTCCCCAAGGCAGGGCTGGTAACTATGGCTACACCTTC.

CDR3 region: CASSPGDEKLFF. CDR3 DNA: TGTGCCAGCAGCCCGGGAGATGAAAAACTGTTTTTT. The chain links TRBV5-4 to TRBJ1-4; D uncertain. V gave up 4 bases and J gave up 6 bases, with 7 bases separating them. Germline V lookup: CDR1 SGHNT, CDR2 YYREEE (reference sequence). The CDR3 consists of 12 residues.

V usage is TRBV7-9 and J usage is TRBJ2-5, with a possible D match to TRBD2 (5 bases). The germline gives CDR1 SEHNR, CDR2 FQNEAQ (reference sequence). V shed 3 bases and J shed 4 bases, with 9 bases lying between them. This CDR3 is 13 amino acids long. The chain's CDR3 is CASSLMGVETQYF. CDR3 bases: TGTGCCAGCAGCTTGATGGGAGTAGAGACCCAGTACTTC.

CDR3 sequence: CASSQEVASGRSSYEQYF. In DNA form, the CDR3 reads TGTGCCAGCAGCCAAGAGGTTGCTAGCGGGAGGAGCTCCTACGAGCAGTACTTC. The chain combines TRBV14 with TRBJ2-7; TRBD2 agrees at 11 bases. Germline lookup yields CDR1 SGHDN and CDR2 FVKESK. The CDR3 covers 18 residues. The trim removed 0 bases at V and 0 bases at J, leaving 7 bases unmatched.

This sequence joins TRBV6-1 and TRBJ1-5, with 7 nucleotides matching TRBD1. The CDR3 is made up of 17 amino acids. Germline V gene lookup returns CDR1 MNHNS and CDR2 SASEGT. J lost 5 bases, V lost 4 bases, and 14 bases had no gene match. The CDR3 DNA follows: TGTGCCAGCAGTGGACAGACAGGGAGAAGGAGGGATCAGCCCCAGCATTTT. Its translation: CASSGQTGRRRDQPQHF.

This clone was recorded a few times. The genes are TRBV27 and TRBJ1-1; TRBD1 might be the D (6 bases). Germline V lookup: CDR1 MNHEY, CDR2 SMNVEV (reference sequence). The CDR3 runs 14 residues. The V end lost 8 bases, the J end lost 5 bases, and 18 bases lay between the germline ends. This CDR3 is CASGYRAGRTEAFF. CDR3 coding DNA: TGTGCCAGCGGCTACAGGGCTGGTAGAACTGAAGCTTTCTTT.

This chain joins TRBV5-5 and TRBJ2-3; D perhaps matches TRBD2 (6 bases). From germline, CDR1 is SGHKS and CDR2 YYEKEE (reference sequence). V lost 5 bases to trimming and J lost 4 bases, with 17 bases between them. CDR3 length equals 15 residues. The CDR3 spells CASRASVKGSDTQYF. In DNA, the CDR3 is TGTGCCAGCAGGGCTAGCGTCAAAGGGTCAGATACGCAGTATTTT.

This clone occurred a few times. The chain links TRBV5-4 to TRBJ2-3; 7 nucleotides match TRBD2. This CDR3 spans 17 amino acids. Germline V lookup: CDR1 SGHNT, CDR2 YYREEE (reference sequence). V lost 2 bases and J lost 4; bases outside the gene matches: 13. CDR3 amino acids: CASSFEWGGSGPDTQYF. CDR3 nucleotide sequence: TGTGCCAGCAGCTTCGAGTGGGGGGGATCGGGGCCAGATACGCAGTATTTT.

In this sample, this clone turned up a few times. The chain combines TRBV2 with TRBJ2-2, with a weak D call TRBD2 (6 bases). The CDR3 is 14 amino acids. V gave up 8 bases and J gave up 3 bases, with 13 bases separating them. Germline V gene data show CDR1 as SNHLY and CDR2 as FYNNEI. CDR3 in amino acids: CASGERAYTGELFF. The CDR3 coding sequence is TGTGCCAGCGGGGAGCGGGCATACACCGGGGAGCTGTTTTTT.

This sequence joins TRBV5-1 and TRBJ2-1; a possible D gene is TRBD1 (6 bases). With 4 bases removed from V and 4 bases from J, the gap between germline ends came to 12 bases. The CDR3 contains 14 residues. The germline CDR1 and CDR2 sequences are SGHRS and YFSETQ. The CDR3 is CASSPGTLYNEQFF. CDR3 DNA: TGCGCCAGCAGCCCGGGGACACTTTACAATGAGCAGTTCTTC.

This clone was found a few times. V and J are TRBV6-1 and TRBJ2-3; the match to TRBD2 covers 8 bases. The V and J ends lost 4 bases and 4 bases, in that order; junction bases with no gene match: 7. The CDR3 has 15 amino acids. The germline V gene encodes CDR1 MNHNS and CDR2 SASEGT. CDR3 DNA sequence: TGTGCCAGCAGTGTCGACGGGAGGGCCCCAGATACGCAGTATTTT. Translated, it gives CASSVDGRAPDTQYF.

This clone was seen more than once but under ten times. This chain connects TRBV5-6 to TRBJ2-3; weak D call: TRBD2 (6 bases). Between the trimmed V and J ends, which lost 0 bases and 6 bases, there was a span of 14 bases. The CDR3 loop spans 15 amino acids. CDR1 SGHDT and CDR2 YYEEEE come from the germline V gene. The CDR3 spells CASSLAGTPRDTQYF. CDR3 nucleotides: TGTGCCAGCAGCTTGGCGGGGACTCCTAGGGATACGCAGTATTTT.

Only a few counts were recorded for this clone. The chain carries TRBV6-1 and TRBJ1-4; 8 bases are shared with TRBD1. CDR1 is MNHNS, CDR2 SASEGT, per germline. The J segment lost 3 bases and the V segment lost 6 bases, leaving 3 bases of the junction unmatched. This CDR3 comprises 14 residues. CDR3 in amino acids: CASRQGVPNEKLFF. The CDR3 nucleotides are TGTGCCAGCAGACAGGGGGTACCTAATGAAAAACTGTTTTTT.

This clone was counted between two and nine times. The V gene is TRBV30, the J gene TRBJ1-2; weak D call: TRBD1 (6 bases). V dropped 6 bases and J dropped 4 bases, with 12 bases sitting between them. Germline V gene sequence: CDR1 GTSNPN, CDR2 SVGIG (reference sequence). The CDR3 runs 12 residues. Here the CDR3 reads CACVTGTYGYTF. The CDR3 DNA is TGTGCCTGCGTTACAGGGACCTATGGCTACACCTTC.

This clone was observed a handful of times. The rearrangement links TRBV7-9 to TRBJ2-5; no firm D call. The CDR3 contains 14 residues. Trimming pared 5 bases from V and 2 bases from J, leaving 12 bases between. Germline V lookup: CDR1 SEHNR, CDR2 FQNEAQ (reference sequence). CDR3 coding DNA: TGTGCCAGCAGCATCCTGACACAGCAAGAGACCCAGTACTTC. This codes for CASSILTQQETQYF.

The rearrangement links TRBV5-1 to TRBJ2-7; D unclear. In germline, CDR1 is SGHRS, CDR2 YFSETQ. This CDR3 has 13 amino acids. V lost 2 bases and J lost 3, with 9 bases in between. Written as DNA, the CDR3 is TGCGCCAGCAGCTTCGAGCTTCACTACGAGCAGTACTTC. Its translation is CASSFELHYEQYF.

This chain connects TRBV11-2 to TRBJ1-1, with a tentative D call TRBD1 (5 bases). This CDR3 is built from 13 residues. V lost 4 bases and J 7 bases, leaving 13 bases between the germline ends. The germline V gene has CDR1 SGHAT and CDR2 FQNNGV. The CDR3 here is CASSSLGGNEAFF. In DNA form, the CDR3 reads TGTGCCAGCAGCTCCCTGGGGGGGAATGAAGCTTTCTTT.

This clone has only a few counts. The chain links TRBV20-1 to TRBJ1-2; D is undetermined. Germline values: CDR1 DFQATT, CDR2 SNEGSKA (reference sequence). There are 11 residues in the CDR3. Trimming removed 3 bases at V and 8 bases at J, with 10 bases between. CDR3 nucleotide sequence: TGCAGTGCTAGGCGGACTTGGGGCTACACCTTC. Protein product: CSARRTWGYTF.